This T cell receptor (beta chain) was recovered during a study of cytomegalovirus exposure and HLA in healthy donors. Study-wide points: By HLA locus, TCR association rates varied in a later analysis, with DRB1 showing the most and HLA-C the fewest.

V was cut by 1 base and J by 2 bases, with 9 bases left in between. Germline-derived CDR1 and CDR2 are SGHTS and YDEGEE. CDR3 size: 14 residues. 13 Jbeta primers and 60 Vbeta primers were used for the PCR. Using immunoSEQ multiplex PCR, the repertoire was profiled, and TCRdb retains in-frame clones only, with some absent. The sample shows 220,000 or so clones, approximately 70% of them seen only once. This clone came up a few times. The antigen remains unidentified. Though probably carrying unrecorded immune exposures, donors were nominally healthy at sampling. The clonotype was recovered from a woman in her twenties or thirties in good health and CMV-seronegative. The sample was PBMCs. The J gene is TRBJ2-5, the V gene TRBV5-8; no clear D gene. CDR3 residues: CASSLYAEQETQYF. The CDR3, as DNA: TGTGCCAGCAGCTTGTACGCGGAACAAGAGACCCAGTACTTC.